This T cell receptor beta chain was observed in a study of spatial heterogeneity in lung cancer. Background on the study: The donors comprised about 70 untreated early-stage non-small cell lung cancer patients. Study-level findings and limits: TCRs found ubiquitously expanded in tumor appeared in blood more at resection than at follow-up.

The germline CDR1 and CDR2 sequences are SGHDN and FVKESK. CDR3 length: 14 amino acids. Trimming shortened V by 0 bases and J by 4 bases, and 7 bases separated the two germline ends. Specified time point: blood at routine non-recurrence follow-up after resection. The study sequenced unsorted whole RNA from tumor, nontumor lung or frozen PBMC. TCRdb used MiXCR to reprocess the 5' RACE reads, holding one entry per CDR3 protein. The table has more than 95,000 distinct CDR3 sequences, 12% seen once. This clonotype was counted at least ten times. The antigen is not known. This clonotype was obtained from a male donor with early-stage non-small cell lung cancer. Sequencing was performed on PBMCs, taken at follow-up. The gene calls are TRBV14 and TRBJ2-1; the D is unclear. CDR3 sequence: CASSQDSYYNEQFF. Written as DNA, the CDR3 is TGTGCCAGCAGCCAAGACTCTTATTACAATGAGCAGTTCTTC.